The clone carrying this TCR beta chain was recorded at least ten times. Antigen unknown. These data originate in a study of blood T cells in healthy people across ages. Study outcomes and limitations: More naive CD4+ cells and higher diversity were found in long-lived than in aged donors.

The V and J ends lost 6 bases and 4 bases, in that order; junction bases with no gene match: 14. Germline V gene sequence: CDR1 DFQATT, CDR2 SNEGSKA (reference sequence). The CDR3 runs to 17 residues. A J-beta primer mix and a sample-barcoded 5' primer were used in a second PCR of roughly 6 to 12 cycles. In TCRdb, the 5' RACE reads were re-called with MiXCR into one record per CDR3 protein. The table shows about 900,000 distinct CDR3 sequences, with approximately 59% occurring only once. The donors, all healthy, were Caucasians living in Russia, aged 6 to 90. Donors each provided roughly 11 milliliters of peripheral blood.

The TCR sequence derives from a man aged 25-40 years in good health. The source material was blood. The rearrangement joins TRBV20-1 to TRBJ1-5; TRBD1 agrees at 11 bases. The CDR3 sequence: CSALLGQGAIGNQPQHF. CDR3 nucleotide sequence: TGCAGTGCCCTACTCGGACAGGGGGCTATCGGGAATCAGCCCCAGCATTTT.